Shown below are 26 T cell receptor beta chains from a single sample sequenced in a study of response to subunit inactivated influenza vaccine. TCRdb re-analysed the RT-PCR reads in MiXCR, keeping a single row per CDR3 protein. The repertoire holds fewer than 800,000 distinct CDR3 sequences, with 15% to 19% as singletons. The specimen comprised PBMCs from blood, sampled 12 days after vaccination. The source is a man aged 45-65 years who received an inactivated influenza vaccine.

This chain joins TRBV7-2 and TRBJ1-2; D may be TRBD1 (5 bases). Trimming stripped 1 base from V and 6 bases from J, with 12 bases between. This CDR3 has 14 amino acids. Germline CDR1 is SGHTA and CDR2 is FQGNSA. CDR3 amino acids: CASSLVSQGDGYTF. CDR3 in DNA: TGTGCCAGCAGCTTAGTCTCGCAGGGCGATGGCTACACCTTC.

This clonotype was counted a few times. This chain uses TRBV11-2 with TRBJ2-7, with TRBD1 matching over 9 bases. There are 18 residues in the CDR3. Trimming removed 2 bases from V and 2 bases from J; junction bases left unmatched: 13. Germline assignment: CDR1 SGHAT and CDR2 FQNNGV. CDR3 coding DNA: TGTGCCAGCAGCTTAAAGCTTGGTTGGGGGGACAGGGCCTACGAGCAGTACTTC. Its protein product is CASSLKLGWGDRAYEQYF.

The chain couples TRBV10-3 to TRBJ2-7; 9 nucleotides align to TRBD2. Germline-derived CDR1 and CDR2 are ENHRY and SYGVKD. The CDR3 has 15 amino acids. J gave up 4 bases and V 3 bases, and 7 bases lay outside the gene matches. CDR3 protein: CAISDHVAGEYEQYF. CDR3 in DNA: TGTGCCATCAGTGATCACGTAGCGGGAGAATACGAGCAGTACTTC.

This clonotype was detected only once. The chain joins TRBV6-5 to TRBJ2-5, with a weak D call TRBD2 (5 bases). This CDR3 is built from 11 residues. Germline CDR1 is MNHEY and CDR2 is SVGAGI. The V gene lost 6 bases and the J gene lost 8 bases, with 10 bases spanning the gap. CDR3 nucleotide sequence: TGTGCCAGCAGCAAGACGGGAACCCAGTACTTC. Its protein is CASSKTGTQYF.

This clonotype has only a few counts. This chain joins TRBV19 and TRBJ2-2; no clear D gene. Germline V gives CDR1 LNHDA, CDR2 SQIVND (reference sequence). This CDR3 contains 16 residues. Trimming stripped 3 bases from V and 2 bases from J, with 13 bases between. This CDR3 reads CASSIATALNTGELFF. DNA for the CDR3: TGTGCCAGTAGTATTGCAACAGCCCTTAACACCGGGGAGCTGTTTTTT.

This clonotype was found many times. In DNA form, the CDR3 reads TGTGCCAGCAGCCAAACGGGGACAGGGGCCTATGGCTACACCTTC. This codes for CASSQTGTGAYGYTF. The chain carries TRBV7-2 and TRBJ1-2, with 10 bases aligning to TRBD1. This CDR3 contains 15 residues. V shed 5 bases and J 4 bases; nucleotides not matched to a gene: 7. From germline, CDR1 is SGHTA and CDR2 FQGNSA.

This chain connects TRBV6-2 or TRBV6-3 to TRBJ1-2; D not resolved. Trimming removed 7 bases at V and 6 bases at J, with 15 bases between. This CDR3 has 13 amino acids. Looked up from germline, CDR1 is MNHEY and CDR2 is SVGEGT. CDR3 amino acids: CASNSIPVHGYTF. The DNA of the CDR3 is TGTGCCAGCAATTCTATTCCGGTCCATGGCTACACCTTC.

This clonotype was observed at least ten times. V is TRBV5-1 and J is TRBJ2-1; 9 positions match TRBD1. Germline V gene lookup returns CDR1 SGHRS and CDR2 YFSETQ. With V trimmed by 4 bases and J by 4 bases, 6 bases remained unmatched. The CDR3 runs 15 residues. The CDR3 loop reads CASSPAGQGYNEQFF. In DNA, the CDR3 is TGCGCCAGCAGCCCGGCGGGACAGGGTTACAATGAGCAGTTCTTC.

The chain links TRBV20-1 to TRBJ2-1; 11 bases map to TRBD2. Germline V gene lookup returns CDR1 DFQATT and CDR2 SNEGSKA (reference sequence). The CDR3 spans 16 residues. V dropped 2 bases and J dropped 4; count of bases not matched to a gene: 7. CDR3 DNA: TGCAGTGCTAGACCCCCGGGACTAGCGGCGTACAATGAGCAGTTCTTC. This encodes CSARPPGLAAYNEQFF.

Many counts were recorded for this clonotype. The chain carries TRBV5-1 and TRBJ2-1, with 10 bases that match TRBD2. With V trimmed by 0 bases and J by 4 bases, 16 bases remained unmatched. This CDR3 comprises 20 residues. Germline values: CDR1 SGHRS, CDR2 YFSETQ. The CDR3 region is CASSLAPGLAIDSTYNEQFF. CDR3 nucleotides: TGCGCCAGCAGCTTGGCACCGGGACTAGCGATTGATTCTACTTACAATGAGCAGTTCTTC.

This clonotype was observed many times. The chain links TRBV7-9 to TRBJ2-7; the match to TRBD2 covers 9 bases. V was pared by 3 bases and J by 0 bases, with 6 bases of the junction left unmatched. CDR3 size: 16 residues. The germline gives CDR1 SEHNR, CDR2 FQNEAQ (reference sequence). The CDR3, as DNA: TGTGCCAGCAGCTTTGGGCTAGCGGGGTACTCCTACGAGCAGTACTTC. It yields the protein CASSFGLAGYSYEQYF.

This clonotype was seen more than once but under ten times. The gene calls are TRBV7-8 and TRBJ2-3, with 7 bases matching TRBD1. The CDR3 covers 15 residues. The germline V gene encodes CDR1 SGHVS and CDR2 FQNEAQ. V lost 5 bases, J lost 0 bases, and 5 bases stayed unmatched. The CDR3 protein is CASSNGQASTDTQYF. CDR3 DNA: TGTGCCAGCAGCAACGGACAGGCTAGCACAGATACGCAGTATTTT.

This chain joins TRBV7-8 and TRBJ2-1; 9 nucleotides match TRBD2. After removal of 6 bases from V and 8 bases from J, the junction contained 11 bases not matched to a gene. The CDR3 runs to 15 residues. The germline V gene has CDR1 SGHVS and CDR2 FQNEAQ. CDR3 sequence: CASRSVAGAGDEQFF. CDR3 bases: TGTGCCAGCAGATCCGTAGCGGGGGCGGGGGATGAGCAGTTCTTC.

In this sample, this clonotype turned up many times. CDR3 amino acids: CASIQRTGFGSPLHF. CDR3 nucleotide sequence: TGTGCCAGCATCCAAAGGACAGGTTTTGGTTCACCCCTCCACTTT. This chain joins TRBV6-2 or TRBV6-3 and TRBJ1-6, with 7 bases matching TRBD1. There are 15 residues in the CDR3. The V gene's germline CDR1 is MNHEY and CDR2 SVGEGT. Trimming took 7 bases from V and 9 from J; bases not matched to a gene: 12.

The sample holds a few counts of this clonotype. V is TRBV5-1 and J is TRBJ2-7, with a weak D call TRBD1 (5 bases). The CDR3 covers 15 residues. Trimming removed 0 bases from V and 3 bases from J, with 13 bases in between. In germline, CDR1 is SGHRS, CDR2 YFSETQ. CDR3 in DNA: TGCGCCAGCAGCTTGGAGCAGGGAAGAGGCTACGAGCAGTACTTC. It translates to CASSLEQGRGYEQYF.

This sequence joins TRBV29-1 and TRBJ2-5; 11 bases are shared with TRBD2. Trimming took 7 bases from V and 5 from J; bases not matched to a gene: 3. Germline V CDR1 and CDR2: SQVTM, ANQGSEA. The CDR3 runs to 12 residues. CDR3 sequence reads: CSGRTSGETQYF. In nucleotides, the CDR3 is TGCAGCGGGAGGACTAGCGGGGAGACCCAGTACTTC.

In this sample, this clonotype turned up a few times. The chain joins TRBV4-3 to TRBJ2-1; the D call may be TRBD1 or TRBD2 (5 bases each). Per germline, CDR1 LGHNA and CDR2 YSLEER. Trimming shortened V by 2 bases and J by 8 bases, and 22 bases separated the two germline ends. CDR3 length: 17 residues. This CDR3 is CASSQSSGTTLRDEQFF. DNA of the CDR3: TGCGCCAGCAGCCAAAGTTCCGGGACGACCCTCAGGGATGAGCAGTTCTTC.

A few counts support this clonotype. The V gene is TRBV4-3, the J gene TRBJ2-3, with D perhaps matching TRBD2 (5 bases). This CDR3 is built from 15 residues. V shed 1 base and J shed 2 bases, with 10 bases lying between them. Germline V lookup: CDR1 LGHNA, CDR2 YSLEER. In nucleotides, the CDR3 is TGCGCCAGCAGCCAAGGACTGAGGGACACAGATACGCAGTATTTT. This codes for CASSQGLRDTDTQYF.

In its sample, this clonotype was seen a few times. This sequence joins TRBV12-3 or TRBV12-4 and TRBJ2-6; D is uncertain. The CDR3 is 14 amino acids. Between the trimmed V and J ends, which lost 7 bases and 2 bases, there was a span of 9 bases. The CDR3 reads CASNSGAGANVLTF. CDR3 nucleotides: TGTGCCAGCAACAGTGGTGCTGGGGCCAACGTCCTGACTTTC.

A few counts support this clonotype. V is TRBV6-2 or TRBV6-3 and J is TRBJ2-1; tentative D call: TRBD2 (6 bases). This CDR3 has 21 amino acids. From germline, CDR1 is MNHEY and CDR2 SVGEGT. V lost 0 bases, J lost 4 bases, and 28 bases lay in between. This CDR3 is CASSYSISAGPGDGGYNEQFF. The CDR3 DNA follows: TGTGCCAGCAGTTACTCGATTAGCGCGGGGCCCGGGGACGGTGGGTACAATGAGCAGTTCTTC.

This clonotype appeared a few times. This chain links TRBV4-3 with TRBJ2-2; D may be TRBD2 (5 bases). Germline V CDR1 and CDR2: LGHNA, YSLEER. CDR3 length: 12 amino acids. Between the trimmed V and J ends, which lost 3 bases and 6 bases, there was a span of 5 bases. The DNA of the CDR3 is TGCGCCAGCAGCCAGCGGGCCGGGGAGCTGTTTTTT. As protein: CASSQRAGELFF.

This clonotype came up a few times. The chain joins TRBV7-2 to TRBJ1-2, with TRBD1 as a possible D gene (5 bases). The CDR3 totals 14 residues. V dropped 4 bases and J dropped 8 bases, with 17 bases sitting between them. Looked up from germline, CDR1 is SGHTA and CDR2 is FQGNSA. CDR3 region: CASSSTFGGGGYTF. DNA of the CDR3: TGTGCCAGCAGCTCTACCTTCGGGGGAGGGGGCTACACCTTC.

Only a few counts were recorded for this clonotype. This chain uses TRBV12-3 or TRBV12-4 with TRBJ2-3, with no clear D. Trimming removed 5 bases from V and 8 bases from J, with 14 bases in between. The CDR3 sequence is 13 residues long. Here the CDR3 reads CASSGARLVTQYF. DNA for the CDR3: TGTGCCAGCAGTGGAGCCCGGTTGGTTACGCAGTATTTT.

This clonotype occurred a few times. CDR3 nucleotides: TGTGCCAGCAGCGTAGGGCTAGCGGGAGTTGTGGATACGCAGTATTTT. Translated, it gives CASSVGLAGVVDTQYF. The V gene is TRBV9, the J gene TRBJ2-3; 10 bases align to TRBD2. CDR3 size: 16 residues. In germline, CDR1 is SGDLS, CDR2 YYNGEE. The V gene end was trimmed by 0 bases and the J gene end by 6 bases; junction bases not matched to a gene: 7.

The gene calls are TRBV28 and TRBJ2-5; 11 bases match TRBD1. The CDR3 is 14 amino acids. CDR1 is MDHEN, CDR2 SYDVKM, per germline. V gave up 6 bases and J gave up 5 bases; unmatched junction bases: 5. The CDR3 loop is CASRRDRGMETQYF. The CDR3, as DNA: TGTGCCAGCAGGAGGGACAGGGGGATGGAGACCCAGTACTTC.

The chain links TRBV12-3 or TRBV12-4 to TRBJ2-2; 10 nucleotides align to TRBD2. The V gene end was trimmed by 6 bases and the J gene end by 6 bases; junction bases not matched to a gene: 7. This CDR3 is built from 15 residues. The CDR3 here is CASRGLAGVPGELFF. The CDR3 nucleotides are TGTGCCAGCAGGGGGCTAGCGGGAGTTCCCGGGGAGCTGTTTTTT.